The 21 T cell receptor beta chains listed next were all sequenced from one sample in a study of OX40 agonist ivuxolimab in advanced cancers. Profiled with immunoSEQ multiplex PCR; TCRdb holds only in-frame clones, not every one. This table holds fewer than 70,000 clones, less than 90% found once. The source material was CD4+ or CD8+ T cells sorted from blood, sampled in a trial of the OX40 agonist ivuxolimab. All receptors derive from an adult with an advanced solid tumor such as melanoma, head and neck, liver or kidney cancer.

The V gene is TRBV18, the J gene TRBJ1-1; D call uncertain. V shed 3 bases and J shed 2 bases, with 7 bases lying between them. Germline assignment: CDR1 KGHSH and CDR2 LQKENI. The CDR3 runs to 13 residues. The CDR3 sequence is CASSPAGNTEAFF. In nucleotides, the CDR3 is TGTGCCAGCTCACCGGCAGGTAACACTGAAGCTTTCTTT.

This clone appeared a single time. The genes are TRBV28 and TRBJ1-1; tentatively, D is TRBD1 (5 bases). Germline V CDR1 and CDR2: MDHEN, SYDVKM. The CDR3 is 11 residues long. Trimming removed 6 bases from V and 9 bases from J, with 11 bases in between. The CDR3 loop is CASSQQAQAFF. The DNA of the CDR3 is TGTGCCAGCAGCCAACAGGCCCAAGCTTTCTTT.

This CDR3 reads CASSLMKGNEQFF. CDR3 bases: TGTGCCAGCAGCTTAATGAAGGGCAATGAGCAGTTCTTC. This rearrangement joins TRBV7-2 to TRBJ2-1; no definite D call. The germline V and J ends were trimmed by 2 bases and 6 bases, with 8 bases remaining between them. This CDR3 spans 13 amino acids. Germline V lookup: CDR1 SGHTA, CDR2 FQGNSA.

The rearrangement links TRBV9 to TRBJ2-5; D is unclear. Trimming took 0 bases from V and 1 from J, leaving 7 bases between them. This CDR3 comprises 14 residues. Germline CDR1 reads SGDLS; CDR2 reads YYNGEE. The CDR3 DNA reads TGTGCCAGCAGCGTAGAGGTTTTCCAAGAGACCCAGTACTTC. Encoded protein: CASSVEVFQETQYF.

This chain connects TRBV29-1 to TRBJ1-1; the match to TRBD1 covers 8 bases. With V trimmed by 6 bases and J by 5 bases, 8 bases remained unmatched. The CDR3 is 13 residues long. CDR1 and CDR2 from the germline V gene are SQVTM and ANQGSEA. DNA of the CDR3: TGCAGCGTAATATCTTACAGGGGGACTGAAGCTTTCTTT. It yields the protein CSVISYRGTEAFF.

The chain uses TRBV7-9 and TRBJ1-5, with D hard to call. The CDR3 runs 13 residues. Germline CDR1 SEHNR, CDR2 FQNEAQ (reference sequence). Trimming removed 3 bases from V and 4 bases from J, with 7 bases in between. The CDR3 nucleotides read TGTGCCAGCAGCTTTACGGAGAATCAGCCCCAGCATTTT. Translating gives CASSFTENQPQHF.

The chain couples TRBV27 to TRBJ1-2; 10 bases are a match to TRBD1. Per germline, CDR1 MNHEY and CDR2 SMNVEV (reference sequence). The CDR3 spans 16 residues. The J segment lost 6 bases and the V segment lost 1 base, leaving 8 bases of the junction unmatched. The CDR3 coding sequence is TGTGCCAGCAGTTTATTCTCTCGACAGGGGGCGCATGGCTACACCTTC. Translating it yields CASSLFSRQGAHGYTF.

This clone was found once. V is TRBV28 and J is TRBJ1-2, with 8 bases fitting TRBD1. Germline V gene data show CDR1 as MDHEN and CDR2 as SYDVKM. The V and J ends lost 5 bases and 4 bases, in that order; junction bases with no gene match: 9. The CDR3 is 15 residues long. CDR3 in DNA: TGTGCCAGCAGTCCTGGGACAGGCACTGGCTATGGCTACACCTTC. The encoded protein is CASSPGTGTGYGYTF.

The chain has TRBV19 and TRBJ1-5; D unresolved. Trimming took off 5 bases at V and 0 bases at J, with 14 bases between the two ends. This CDR3 has 16 amino acids. Germline loops: CDR1 LNHDA, CDR2 SQIVND (reference sequence). CDR3 nucleotide sequence: TGTGCCAGTAGTCCGCGTGGTCTTTTTAGCAATCAGCCCCAGCATTTT. Encoded protein: CASSPRGLFSNQPQHF.

The J gene is TRBJ2-7, the V gene TRBV11-3; a possible D gene is TRBD1 (5 bases). Trimming removed 5 bases from V and 0 bases from J, with 14 bases in between. The CDR3 contains 15 residues. The germline V gene encodes CDR1 SGHNT and CDR2 YENEEA. The CDR3 nucleotides are TGTGCCAGCAGCCCCTCAGACAGTAGCTCCTACGAGCAGTACTTC. It is translated as CASSPSDSSSYEQYF.

This sequence joins TRBV10-3 and TRBJ2-3; 7 nucleotides agree with TRBD2. Germline CDR1 and CDR2: ENHRY and SYGVKD. Trimming cost V 3 bases and J 7 bases; bases outside gene matches: 10. This CDR3 comprises 15 residues. The CDR3 nucleotides are TGTGCCATCAGTGATGGGGGGGAAGGGACGAATACGCAGTATTTT. Amino acid sequence: CAISDGGEGTNTQYF.

This chain uses TRBV15 with TRBJ2-1; TRBD1 matches 7 bases. Germline assignment: CDR1 LNHNV and CDR2 YYDKDF (reference sequence). V lost 5 bases to trimming and J lost 3 bases; unmatched junction nucleotides: 13. The CDR3 sequence is 17 residues long. CDR3 DNA: TGTGCCACCAGCCCCCGAACTCCCCAGGGGGACTACAATGAGCAGTTCTTC. Encoded protein: CATSPRTPQGDYNEQFF.

The chain couples TRBV5-1 to TRBJ2-6, with D unresolved. The CDR3 covers 16 residues. Germline CDR1 is SGHRS and CDR2 is YFSETQ. V lost 3 bases, J lost 1 base, and 11 bases lay in between. The DNA of the CDR3 is TGCGCCAGCAGCTGGATAGGAGCGTCTGGGGCCAACGTCCTGACTTTC. Translation: CASSWIGASGANVLTF.

This clone was found once. This chain links TRBV20-1 with TRBJ1-6; unclear D gene. The CDR3 length is 11 residues. V lost 5 bases to trimming and J lost 10 bases, with 9 bases between them. Germline V gene lookup returns CDR1 DFQATT and CDR2 SNEGSKA (reference sequence). The CDR3 here is CSARGGSPLHF. The CDR3 DNA is TGCAGTGCTCGCGGCGGATCACCCCTCCACTTT.

V gene TRBV4-3 combines with J gene TRBJ2-5; the match to TRBD2 covers 10 bases. Germline CDR1 reads LGHNA; CDR2 reads YSLEER. Losses at the gene ends were 3 bases for V and 4 bases for J; bases not matched to a gene: 5. CDR3 length: 15 residues. The DNA of the CDR3 is TGCGCCAGCAGCCACTATCTAGCGGGGGTAGAGACCCAGTACTTC. Amino acid sequence: CASSHYLAGVETQYF.

The gene calls are TRBV7-6 and TRBJ1-6; TRBD1 is a possible D gene (5 bases). Germline V CDR1 and CDR2: SGHVS, FNYEAQ. Trimming stripped 2 bases from V and 7 bases from J, with 9 bases between. The CDR3 is 14 amino acids. Here the CDR3 reads CASSLNEGNSPLHF. DNA of the CDR3: TGTGCCAGCAGCTTAAACGAGGGGAATTCACCCCTCCACTTT.

This clone was recorded only once. This chain links TRBV7-3 with TRBJ2-5; 15 bases agree with TRBD2. The V gene end was trimmed by 5 bases and the J gene end by 4 bases; junction bases not matched to a gene: 2. CDR1 and CDR2 from the germline V gene are SGHTA and FQGTGA. The CDR3 totals 15 residues. Written as DNA, the CDR3 is TGTGCCAGCAGCCCGGGACTAGCGGGGGGAGAGACCCAGTACTTC. It specifies CASSPGLAGGETQYF.

The chain is built from TRBV30 and TRBJ1-5; TRBD1 matches at 7 bases. Germline CDR1 reads GTSNPN; CDR2 reads SVGIG (reference sequence). The CDR3 contains 15 residues. V was clipped by 2 bases and J by 5 bases; unmatched bases: 9. CDR3 in DNA: TGTGCCTGGAGTACCCCGGACAGGCCGTATCAGCCCCAGCATTTT. Its protein product is CAWSTPDRPYQPQHF.

Here the CDR3 DNA reads TGTGCCAGCAGCTTATCGCACAGCACAGATACGCAGTATTTT. Translating it yields CASSLSHSTDTQYF. This sequence joins TRBV7-3 and TRBJ2-3, with no clear D. Germline V gene data show CDR1 as SGHTA and CDR2 as FQGTGA. The CDR3 consists of 14 residues. Deletions cut 2 bases from V and 0 bases from J, with 6 bases between. The full variable domain, its missing parts supplied by reference TRBV7-3 and TRBJ2-3, is GAGVSQTPSNKVTEKGKYVELRCDPISGHTALYWYRQSLGQGPEFLIYFQGTGAADDSGLPNDRFFAVRPEGSVSTLKIQRTERGDSAVYLCASSLSHSTDTQYFGPGTRLTVL.

The V call is TRBV5-8, the J call TRBJ1-5; the match to TRBD1 covers 12 bases. The germline V gene has CDR1 SGHTS and CDR2 YDEGEE. There are 17 residues in the CDR3. V lost 1 base to trimming and J lost 5 bases; unmatched junction nucleotides: 7. The CDR3 loop reads CASSLTPGQGAYQPQHF. The CDR3 bases are TGTGCCAGCAGCTTGACCCCGGGACAGGGGGCATATCAGCCCCAGCATTTT.

The rearrangement uses TRBV7-9 and TRBJ2-5; D is ambiguous. In germline, CDR1 is SEHNR, CDR2 FQNEAQ (reference sequence). Trimming stripped 5 bases from V and 4 bases from J, with 17 bases between. The CDR3 is 15 amino acids. CDR3 loop: CASSPRAGRSETQYF. CDR3 DNA sequence: TGTGCCAGCAGCCCTAGAGCCGGAAGATCAGAGACCCAGTACTTC.